The 27 T cell receptor beta chains in this list originate from one sample, sequenced in a study of CD8 T cells in ankylosing spondylitis. Using its own MiXCR run on the 5' RACE reads, TCRdb lists one record per CDR3 protein. The sample shows 100,000 to 150,000 distinct CDR3 sequences, approximately 9.7% of them seen only once. Material for sequencing was blood, either unsorted or a sorted T cell fraction (not recorded which). These receptors were collected from a male donor with ankylosing spondylitis or in good health (not recorded which).

This clonotype was detected a few times. The V and J genes are TRBV7-8 and TRBJ2-1; TRBD2 agrees at 13 bases. The V and J ends lost 5 bases and 7 bases, in that order; junction bases with no gene match: 14. Germline V lookup: CDR1 SGHVS, CDR2 FQNEAQ. CDR3 length: 18 amino acids. CDR3 in DNA: TGTGCCAGCAGCCGCGGACTAGCGGGAGACGTTGTAACGAATGAGCAGTTCTTC. Encoded protein: CASSRGLAGDVVTNEQFF. Drawing the rest from reference TRBV7-8 and TRBJ2-1, the complete variable domain is GAGVSQSPRYKVAKRGQDVALRCDPISGHVSLFWYQQALGQGPEFLTYFQNEAQLDKSGLPSDRFFAERPEGSVSTLKIQRTQQEDSAVYLCASSRGLAGDVVTNEQFFGPGTRLTVL.

This clonotype was picked up many times. This chain joins TRBV24-1 and TRBJ2-1; 12 bases map to TRBD1. This CDR3 is built from 16 residues. Germline V gene lookup returns CDR1 KGHDR and CDR2 SFDVKD. V lost 3 bases, J lost 4 bases, and 3 bases stayed unmatched. The CDR3 nucleotides read TGTGCCACCAGTGATCCGGGACAGGGGGCATACAATGAGCAGTTCTTC. Translating gives CATSDPGQGAYNEQFF.

In its sample, this clonotype was seen a few times. V usage is TRBV28 and J usage is TRBJ2-3; 7 bases align to TRBD2. In germline, CDR1 is MDHEN, CDR2 SYDVKM. V gave up 5 bases and J gave up 4 bases; unmatched junction bases: 9. The CDR3 has 15 amino acids. CDR3 nucleotide sequence: TGTGCCAGCAGTAAATCAGCGGGAAGGGCAGATACGCAGTATTTT. This sequence encodes CASSKSAGRADTQYF. Full variable domain (rest looked up from reference TRBV28 and TRBJ2-3): DVKVTQSSRYLVKRTGEKVFLECVQDMDHENMFWYRQDPGLGLRLIYFSYDVKMKEKGDIPEGYSVSREKKERFSLILESASTNQTSMYLCASSKSAGRADTQYFGPGTRLTVL.

This clonotype has at least ten counts. The J gene is TRBJ1-4, the V gene TRBV28; perhaps TRBD1 as D (6 bases). This CDR3 has 15 residues. Germline CDR1 MDHEN, CDR2 SYDVKM. V lost 6 bases and J 6 bases, leaving 17 bases between the germline ends. CDR3 bases: TGTGCCAGCAGCCAGACGGGACATGGGGATGAAAAACTGTTTTTT. Translated: CASSQTGHGDEKLFF.

The table lists this clonotype with many counts. The chain carries TRBV7-2 and TRBJ2-7, with 7 bases identical to TRBD2. The CDR3 is made up of 12 amino acids. The V and J ends lost 2 bases and 7 bases, in that order; junction bases with no gene match: 2. Germline V gene lookup returns CDR1 SGHTA and CDR2 FQGNSA. For the CDR3, the DNA is TGTGCCAGCAGCTTAATCGGGAGGGAGCAGTACTTC. Translation: CASSLIGREQYF.

The chain carries TRBV5-1 and TRBJ2-6; 10 bases are a match to TRBD1. Germline V gene lookup returns CDR1 SGHRS and CDR2 YFSETQ. After removal of 6 bases from V and 4 bases from J, the junction contained 16 bases not matched to a gene. The CDR3 length is 19 residues. Here the CDR3 reads CASTLSETGGRIGANVLTF. The DNA of the CDR3 is TGCGCCAGCACCTTATCCGAGACAGGGGGCCGAATCGGGGCCAACGTCCTGACTTTC.

Ten or more counts support this clonotype. The V call is TRBV7-2, the J call TRBJ2-3; tentative D call: TRBD2 (6 bases). Per the germline V gene, CDR1 is SGHTA and CDR2 is FQGNSA. This CDR3 region has 15 residues. Trimming removed 5 bases from V and 1 base from J, with 13 bases in between. The DNA of the CDR3 is TGTGCCAGCAGCCTCCTCGGGACTGGCACAGATACGCAGTATTTT. This gives the protein CASSLLGTGTDTQYF.

The gene calls are TRBV2 and TRBJ2-3; the D is unclear. Looked up from germline, CDR1 is SNHLY and CDR2 is FYNNEI. Trimming removed 6 bases at V and 2 bases at J, with 6 bases between. There are 12 residues in the CDR3. As DNA, the CDR3 is TGTGCCAGCAGACAAATCACAGATACGCAGTATTTT. It is translated as CASRQITDTQYF.

In its sample, this clonotype was seen many times. The V call is TRBV7-9, the J call TRBJ2-2, with 9 nucleotides matching TRBD1. V lost 5 bases to trimming and J lost 4 bases; unmatched junction nucleotides: 8. The CDR3 has 16 residues. Germline CDR1 is SEHNR and CDR2 is FQNEAQ (reference sequence). The CDR3 nucleotides are TGTGCCAGCAGCCCATCTGGACAGGGGAGCACCGGGGAGCTGTTTTTT. Translated, it gives CASSPSGQGSTGELFF.

This clonotype was detected only a few times. The chain links TRBV12-3 or TRBV12-4 to TRBJ1-2; no firm D call. V was pared by 4 bases and J by 3 bases, with 15 bases between. The CDR3 spans 15 residues. The CDR3 reads CASSSNRRRDYGYTF. CDR3 DNA sequence: TGTGCCAGCAGTTCAAACCGGAGGAGGGACTATGGCTACACCTTC.

This clonotype was seen at least ten times. The rearrangement links TRBV7-2 to TRBJ2-3; D remains unclear. Germline V gene lookup returns CDR1 SGHTA and CDR2 FQGNSA. V was cut by 2 bases and J by 3 bases, with 9 bases left in between. This CDR3 contains 14 residues. The chain's CDR3 is CASSLWLGTDTQYF. CDR3 nucleotide sequence: TGTGCCAGCAGCTTATGGCTAGGTACAGATACGCAGTATTTT.

V usage is TRBV30 and J usage is TRBJ2-1; unclear D gene. V lost 1 base, J lost 5 bases, and 15 bases lay in between. CDR3 length: 15 amino acids. Germline CDR1 is GTSNPN and CDR2 is SVGIG (reference sequence). In nucleotides, the CDR3 is TGTGCCTGGAGTGAGCTGAGGCCCTCTGACAATGAGCAGTTCTTC. This encodes CAWSELRPSDNEQFF.

This clonotype was recorded at least ten times. This chain joins TRBV29-1 and TRBJ2-3; TRBD2 is a possible D gene (7 bases). Trimming took off 6 bases at V and 6 bases at J, with 16 bases between the two ends. This CDR3 has 13 amino acids. CDR1 is SQVTM and CDR2 is ANQGSEA in the germline V gene. CDR3 region: CSVGGAILDTQYF. As DNA, the CDR3 is TGCAGCGTGGGGGGGGCCATTTTGGATACGCAGTATTTT.

The chain combines TRBV20-1 with TRBJ1-1; 8 bases align to TRBD1. The CDR3 is 15 residues long. The V segment lost 2 bases and the J segment 0 bases; nucleotides outside the gene matches: 5. CDR1 is DFQATT, CDR2 SNEGSKA, per germline (reference sequence). The CDR3 region is CSARQGANLNTEAFF. CDR3 coding DNA: TGCAGTGCTAGACAGGGGGCCAACTTGAACACTGAAGCTTTCTTT.

There are a few counts of this clonotype. The V gene is TRBV3-1, the J gene TRBJ1-1, with D possibly being TRBD1 (5 bases). The V gene's germline CDR1 is LGHDT and CDR2 YNNKEL (reference sequence). The length of the CDR3 is 14 residues. Trimming pared 1 base from V and 0 bases from J, leaving 6 bases between. CDR3 DNA sequence: TGTGCCAGCAGCCAAGGGGGGATGAACACTGAAGCTTTCTTT. As protein: CASSQGGMNTEAFF.

This clonotype was recorded a few times. CDR3 sequence reads: CASSLAGLVETQYF. Here the CDR3 DNA reads TGTGCCAGCAGTTTAGCGGGACTAGTGGAGACCCAGTACTTC. V and J are TRBV12-3 or TRBV12-4 and TRBJ2-5, with 8 bases fitting TRBD2. The CDR3 runs to 14 residues. V was clipped by 0 bases and J by 5 bases; unmatched bases: 2.

There are many counts of this clonotype. This chain connects TRBV4-2 to TRBJ2-1; 7 nucleotides agree with TRBD1. Germline trimming cut 4 bases from V and 0 bases from J; bases unmatched to any gene: 6. CDR1 and CDR2 from the germline V gene are LGHNA and YNFKEQ. This CDR3 spans 16 amino acids. The DNA for the CDR3 is TGTGCCAGCAGCCCCTGGACAGGAAGCTCCTACAATGAGCAGTTCTTC. Protein product: CASSPWTGSSYNEQFF.

This clonotype has at least ten counts. One junction end disagrees with the germline gene, perhaps due to a read error. The chain is built from TRBV5-1 and TRBJ2-3; unclear D gene. Germline values: CDR1 SGHRS, CDR2 YFSETQ. The CDR3 is made up of 12 amino acids. CDR3 nucleotides: TGTGCCAGCAGCTTGGGTGGAGATACGCAGTATTTT. The encoded protein is CASSLGGDTQYF.

This clonotype was seen only a few times. V usage is TRBV28 and J usage is TRBJ1-1; TRBD1 aligns across 9 bases. CDR1 is MDHEN, CDR2 SYDVKM, per germline. J was trimmed by 4 bases and V by 6 bases; bases with no gene match: 6. CDR3 length: 14 amino acids. CDR3 sequence: CASRVGQGSTEAFF. The CDR3 DNA sequence: TGTGCCAGCAGGGTGGGACAGGGTAGCACTGAAGCTTTCTTT.

This clonotype has a count of ten or more. This chain uses TRBV20-1 with TRBJ2-3; perhaps TRBD2 as D (6 bases). V was clipped by 0 bases and J by 14 bases, with 24 bases between them. This CDR3 has 15 amino acids. Germline V gene data show CDR1 as DFQATT and CDR2 as SNEGSKA (reference sequence). The CDR3 reads CSARESAGPPLHPYF. CDR3 nucleotides: TGCAGTGCTAGAGAATCGGCGGGGCCCCCACTGCACCCGTATTTT.

With regard to this clonotype: A much bigger clone sits one base away, suggesting this may be a read error. This chain links TRBV5-4 with TRBJ2-4; D gene uncertain. Germline V gene data show CDR1 as SGHNT and CDR2 as YYREEE (reference sequence). The CDR3 runs 14 residues. CDR3 region: CTSSLPDSGNIQYF. The DNA of the CDR3 is TGTACCAGCAGCTTACCTGACTCGGGAAACATTCAGTACTTC.

This clonotype was recorded many times. The CDR3 bases are TGTGCCAGCAGTTATAGGACTGGAAGCAATCAGCCCCAGCATTTT. This encodes CASSYRTGSNQPQHF. This rearrangement joins TRBV12-3 or TRBV12-4 to TRBJ1-5; D gene uncertain. V shed 4 bases and J shed 1 base, with 11 bases lying between them. The CDR3 contains 15 residues.

This clonotype has a single count. The gene calls are TRBV7-8 and TRBJ2-7; no definite D call. The CDR3 is 12 residues long. V lost 5 bases to trimming and J lost 4 bases, with 9 bases between them. CDR1 is SGHVS, CDR2 FQNEAQ, per germline. CDR3 amino acids: CASSHMEYEQYF. CDR3 DNA: TGTGCCAGCAGCCATATGGAATACGAGCAGTACTTC. Combining the CDR3 with reference TRBV7-8 and TRBJ2-7 gives the whole variable domain GAGVSQSPRYKVAKRGQDVALRCDPISGHVSLFWYQQALGQGPEFLTYFQNEAQLDKSGLPSDRFFAERPEGSVSTLKIQRTQQEDSAVYLCASSHMEYEQYFGPGTRLTVT.

The sample holds many counts of this clonotype. V gene TRBV12-3 or TRBV12-4 combines with J gene TRBJ2-1, with D perhaps matching TRBD2 (6 bases). Trimming removed 2 bases at V and 4 bases at J, with 9 bases between. The CDR3 has 14 residues. The CDR3 bases are TGTGCCAGCAGTTTACGGGAGAGGTACAATGAGCAGTTCTTC. Translated: CASSLRERYNEQFF.

This clonotype has ten or more counts. The CDR3 region is CSASRERPKVTDTQYF. In DNA form, the CDR3 reads TGCAGTGCTAGTCGGGAGCGGCCGAAAGTCACAGATACGCAGTATTTT. The chain couples TRBV20-1 to TRBJ2-3, with a possible D match to TRBD2 (6 bases). The germline V and J ends were trimmed by 3 bases and 2 bases, with 18 bases remaining between them. The CDR3 length is 16 residues. Germline loops: CDR1 DFQATT, CDR2 SNEGSKA (reference sequence).

This clonotype was recorded many times. J is TRBJ2-1 and V is TRBV28; D not resolved. The CDR3 runs to 11 residues. Per the germline V gene, CDR1 is MDHEN and CDR2 is SYDVKM. Trimming shortened V by 7 bases and J by 7 bases, and 8 bases separated the two germline ends. The CDR3 coding sequence is TGTGCCAGCACCATGAGGAATGAGCAGTTCTTC. It is translated as CASTMRNEQFF. Based on the CDR3 plus reference TRBV28 and TRBJ2-1, the full variable domain is DVKVTQSSRYLVKRTGEKVFLECVQDMDHENMFWYRQDPGLGLRLIYFSYDVKMKEKGDIPEGYSVSREKKERFSLILESASTNQTSMYLCASTMRNEQFFGPGTRLTVL.

This clonotype was seen repeatedly, ten times or more. The chain carries TRBV6-1 and TRBJ2-1, with a possible D match to TRBD2 (6 bases). This CDR3 region has 13 residues. In germline, CDR1 is MNHNS, CDR2 SASEGT. V was cut by 1 base and J by 8 bases, with 9 bases left in between. CDR3 bases: TGTGCCAGCAGTGAAGGGGACTCCCATGAGCAGTTCTTC. Translating it yields CASSEGDSHEQFF.